This T cell receptor (beta chain) was identified during a study of early T cells in non-severe SARS-CoV-2 infection. The CDR3 runs to 15 residues. V was shortened by 0 bases and J by 2 bases, with 11 bases between the two germline ends. Germline CDR1 and CDR2: MNHEY and SVGAGI. The TCR library protocol was used to attach unique molecular identifiers. These identifiers were attached to individual cDNA molecules. TCRdb reanalysed the 5' RACE reads using MiXCR and keeps one entry per CDR3 protein. The sample carries 100,000 to 150,000 distinct CDR3 sequences, 14% to 15% recorded once. This chain links TRBV6-5 with TRBJ2-7; D is ambiguous. The sequence came from an adult who was a healthcare worker with PCR-confirmed SARS-CoV-2 infection or an uninfected control (not recorded which). The sequenced material came from whole blood. For the CDR3, the DNA is TGTGCCAGCAGTTACTCCGTTGGATCGACCTACGAGCAGTACTTC. Residues: CASSYSVGSTYEQYF.